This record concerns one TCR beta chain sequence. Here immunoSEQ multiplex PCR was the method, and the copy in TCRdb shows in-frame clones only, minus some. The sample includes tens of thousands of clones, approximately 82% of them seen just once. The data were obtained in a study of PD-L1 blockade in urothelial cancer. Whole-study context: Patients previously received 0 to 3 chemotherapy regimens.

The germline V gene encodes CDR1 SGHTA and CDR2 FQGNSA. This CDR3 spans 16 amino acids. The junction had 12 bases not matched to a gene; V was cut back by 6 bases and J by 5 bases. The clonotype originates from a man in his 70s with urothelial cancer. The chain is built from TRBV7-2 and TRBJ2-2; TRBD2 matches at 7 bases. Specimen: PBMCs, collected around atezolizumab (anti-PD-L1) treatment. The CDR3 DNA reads TGTGCCAGCAGTTACACGAAGGCTAGCGGTACCGGGGAGCTGTTTTTT. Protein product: CASSYTKASGTGELFF.